A selection of T cell receptor beta chains follows, all from one sample in a study of blood T cell repertoires in COVID-19. Assay used: immunoSEQ multiplex PCR; TCRdb lists only in-frame clones, some missing. This table holds roughly 150,000 clones, around 82% found once. The source material was PBMCs or T cells enriched from blood (not recorded which). The receptors here all came from a man aged 60-69 years who had recovered from COVID-19. The CDR3 runs from the conserved cysteine through the conserved F or W.

TRBJ1-4 TRBV28 CASSFQQGNNEKLFF
TRBJ1-2 TRBV6-1 CASSDRDRGGYTF
TRBJ1-2 TRBV27 CASSLQGSPRYGYTF
TRBJ1-4 TRBV7-9 CASSSDSLNKKLFF
TRBJ1-3 TRBV3-1/TRBV3-2 CASSHQGVGRTIYF
TRBJ2-7 TRBV12-5 CASAPDPSHEQYF
TRBJ2-1 TRBV19 CASSIVTGLAGLSYNEQFF
TRBJ2-2 TRBV7-7 CASSKSTDLGTGELFF
TRBJ2-3 TRBV5-4 CASSLDGTATDTQYF
TRBJ2-3 TRBV24-1 CATSDGSTDTQYF
TRBJ2-7 TRBV10-3 CAISATRARHEQYF
TRBJ2-7 TRBV27 CASSSSGRLVYEQYF
TRBJ1-5 TRBV28 CASRLTGSNQPQHF